These 27 T cell receptor beta chains came from one sample sequenced in a study of blood T cell repertoires in COVID-19. Libraries were prepared by immunoSEQ multiplex PCR; TCRdb keeps only in-frame clonotypes and omits some of them. The table shows 390,000 or so clones, with about 87% occurring only once. Sequenced sample: PBMCs or T cells enriched from blood (not recorded which). Source of these receptors: a woman aged 50 to 60 who had recovered from COVID-19.

The chain carries TRBV6-5 and TRBJ1-2; the D gene is possibly TRBD1 (5 bases). The V end lost 8 bases, the J end lost 2 bases, and 9 bases lay between the germline ends. Germline CDR1 MNHEY, CDR2 SVGAGI. The CDR3 has 12 residues. The CDR3 protein is CASLRQNYGYTF. The CDR3 DNA follows: TGTGCCAGCCTCAGACAGAACTATGGCTACACCTTC.

The chain employs TRBV28 and TRBJ1-2, with TRBD1 matching over 9 bases. The CDR3 is made up of 13 amino acids. The germline gives CDR1 MDHEN, CDR2 SYDVKM. Unmatched junction bases numbered 2, after V lost 4 bases and J lost 5 bases. The CDR3 DNA follows: TGTGCCAGCAGTTCCGACAGGGGGTATGGCTACACCTTC. Translation gives CASSSDRGYGYTF.

V is TRBV7-9 and J is TRBJ2-7, with unresolved D. The CDR3 is 13 residues long. CDR1 is SEHNR and CDR2 is FQNEAQ in the germline V gene (reference sequence). Trimming took off 5 bases at V and 2 bases at J, with 10 bases between the two ends. The CDR3 nucleotides read TGTGCCAGCAGCAGGGATCTAGCCTACGAGCAGTACTTC. This sequence encodes CASSRDLAYEQYF.

The gene calls are TRBV28 and TRBJ1-3; TRBD1 might be the D (5 bases). Deletions cut 7 bases from V and 4 bases from J, with 20 bases between. Germline CDR1 is MDHEN and CDR2 is SYDVKM. CDR3 size: 16 residues. The DNA of the CDR3 is TGTGCCAGCACGGGACTTCTCTTTTCCTCCGGAAACACCATATATTTT. This codes for CASTGLLFSSGNTIYF.

This rearrangement joins TRBV5-6 to TRBJ1-2, with 8 bases fitting TRBD1. CDR1 and CDR2 from the germline V gene are SGHDT and YYEEEE. CDR3 length: 13 residues. After removal of 6 bases from V and 6 bases from J, the junction contained 7 bases not matched to a gene. The CDR3 DNA reads as TGTGCCAGCACCCCAACAGGGGGTCATGGCTACACCTTC. It encodes CASTPTGGHGYTF.

The chain recombines TRBV11-3 with TRBJ2-5, with TRBD1 matching 8 bases. The CDR3 extends over 14 amino acids. Germline V gene sequence: CDR1 SGHNT, CDR2 YENEEA. With 1 base clipped from V and 2 bases from J, the junction kept 0 bases outside the gene matches. Here the CDR3 reads CASSLGDRQETQYF. The CDR3 DNA is TGTGCCAGCAGCTTAGGGGACAGGCAAGAGACCCAGTACTTC.

The rearrangement uses TRBV1 and TRBJ1-4; the table assigns TRBD1, which was not confirmed against the DNA. TRBV1 is recorded as a pseudogene. This CDR3 is 22 amino acids long. CDR3 nucleotide sequence: TGCACCAGCACCATAAGACAGGGTCCGGAGACCAGCAGACCCAAACTAAGGGAAAAACTGTTTTTT. Residues: CTSTIRQGPETSRPKLREKLFF.

The rearrangement links TRBV4-2 to TRBJ1-6, with D possibly being TRBD1 (6 bases). Germline assignment: CDR1 LGHNA and CDR2 YNFKEQ. The CDR3 covers 19 residues. The germline V and J ends were trimmed by 0 bases and 6 bases, with 21 bases remaining between them. The CDR3 sequence is CASSQDTFRGLSRNSPLHF. In DNA, the CDR3 is TGTGCCAGCAGCCAAGATACGTTCAGGGGCCTCAGCCGTAATTCACCCCTCCACTTT.

This chain uses TRBV7-3 with TRBJ1-4, with TRBD1 as a possible D gene (5 bases). Germline CDR1 is SGHTA and CDR2 is FQGTGA. Trimming stripped 5 bases from V and 8 bases from J, with 12 bases between. The CDR3 consists of 13 residues. In DNA, the CDR3 is TGTGCCAGCAGCGCAGGGAACGGCGAAAAACTGTTTTTT. Translation: CASSAGNGEKLFF.

V is TRBV4-1 and J is TRBJ2-3, with 11 bases aligning to TRBD2. CDR3 length: 15 residues. V dropped 4 bases and J dropped 2; count of bases not matched to a gene: 2. Germline CDR1 and CDR2: MGHRA and YSYEKL. The CDR3 DNA sequence: TGCGCCAGCAGCCTAGCGGGGGGGGTCACAGATACGCAGTATTTT. Encoded protein: CASSLAGGVTDTQYF.

The rearrangement links TRBV6-5 to TRBJ2-7; D not resolved. CDR3 length: 12 amino acids. CDR1 is MNHEY and CDR2 is SVGAGI in the germline V gene. Deletions cut 8 bases from V and 2 bases from J, with 10 bases between. The CDR3 DNA is TGTGCCAGCCTCGGTTTTACCTACGAGCAGTACTTC. It yields the protein CASLGFTYEQYF.

The gene calls are TRBV5-1 and TRBJ2-7; 7 positions agree with TRBD1. The CDR3 is made up of 15 amino acids. The V segment lost 9 bases and the J segment 1 base; nucleotides outside the gene matches: 13. The germline gives CDR1 SGHRS, CDR2 YFSETQ. The CDR3 loop is CATKTVSGQSYEQYF. In DNA, the CDR3 is TGCGCCACCAAGACCGTTTCGGGACAGTCCTACGAGCAGTACTTC.

The V gene is TRBV5-1, the J gene TRBJ2-3; D perhaps matches TRBD2 (5 bases). The V and J ends lost 2 bases and 1 base respectively, with 8 bases between them. The germline V gene encodes CDR1 SGHRS and CDR2 YFSETQ. CDR3 length: 14 amino acids. CDR3 nucleotide sequence: TGCGCCAGCAGCTTCGGGGTTGGCACAGATACGCAGTATTTT. This encodes CASSFGVGTDTQYF.

The chain has TRBV28 and TRBJ1-6, with a weak D call TRBD1 (5 bases). The CDR3 has 14 residues. Per the germline V gene, CDR1 is MDHEN and CDR2 is SYDVKM. Between the trimmed V and J ends, which lost 6 bases and 6 bases, there was a span of 12 bases. The CDR3 reads CASSPGVSNSPLHF. The CDR3 nucleotides read TGTGCCAGCAGCCCGGGGGTCTCTAATTCACCCCTCCACTTT.

This chain joins TRBV7-2 and TRBJ2-2, with TRBD2 matching over 7 bases. The J segment lost 7 bases and the V segment lost 3 bases, leaving 8 bases of the junction unmatched. There are 15 residues in the CDR3. Germline-derived CDR1 and CDR2 are SGHTA and FQGNSA. CDR3 in amino acids: CASSFVGLVHGELFF. DNA of the CDR3: TGTGCCAGCAGCTTCGTTGGACTAGTTCACGGGGAGCTGTTTTTT.

The chain uses TRBV6-2 or TRBV6-3 and TRBJ2-7; 11 nucleotides line up with TRBD2. CDR3 length: 15 amino acids. The V segment lost 5 bases and the J segment 2 bases; nucleotides outside the gene matches: 5. Germline V gives CDR1 MNHEY, CDR2 SVGEGT. The CDR3 protein is CASSDSGGATYEQYF. CDR3 DNA: TGTGCCAGCAGTGATAGCGGGGGGGCGACCTACGAGCAGTACTTC.

The chain couples TRBV2 to TRBJ1-1; TRBD1 might be the D (6 bases). V lost 10 bases to trimming and J lost 1 base, with 10 bases between them. The CDR3 contains 12 residues. Germline CDR1 is SNHLY and CDR2 is FYNNEI. CDR3 amino acids: CAKGHPNTEAFF. CDR3 DNA sequence: TGTGCCAAGGGACATCCGAACACTGAAGCTTTCTTT.

V gene TRBV5-5 combines with J gene TRBJ1-2, with D possibly being TRBD1 (5 bases). Trimming took off 4 bases at V and 4 bases at J, with 8 bases between the two ends. Germline CDR1 and CDR2: SGHKS and YYEKEE (reference sequence). This CDR3 is 12 amino acids long. CDR3 bases: TGTGCCAGCAGCGCGGGGCTCTATGGCTACACCTTC. It translates to CASSAGLYGYTF.

The J gene is TRBJ1-4, the V gene TRBV28, with D unresolved. The ends were cut back, 9 bases at V and 4 bases at J, with 18 bases in the middle. Germline CDR1 MDHEN, CDR2 SYDVKM. This CDR3 spans 15 amino acids. The CDR3 sequence: CASSPPAGNNEKLFF. The CDR3 DNA sequence: TGTGCCAGTTCTCCTCCAGCGGGCAATAATGAAAAACTGTTTTTT.

The chain uses TRBV30 and TRBJ1-3; D is ambiguous. The CDR3 totals 13 residues. The V gene's germline CDR1 is GTSNPN and CDR2 SVGIG (reference sequence). The V gene lost 1 base and the J gene lost 2 bases, with 6 bases spanning the gap. The CDR3 sequence: CAWSGHTGNTIYF. In DNA form, the CDR3 reads TGTGCCTGGAGTGGACACACTGGAAACACCATATATTTT.

V is TRBV5-1 and J is TRBJ2-3; 9 nucleotides match TRBD1. With V trimmed by 4 bases and J by 14 bases, 14 bases remained unmatched. The CDR3 spans 14 residues. Germline CDR1 and CDR2: SGHRS and YFSETQ. This CDR3 reads CASSLNGQGRIGYF. In nucleotides, the CDR3 is TGCGCCAGCAGCCTAAACGGACAGGGGCGGATAGGGTATTTT. The complete variable domain, with remaining parts taken from reference TRBV5-1 and TRBJ2-3, reads KAGVTQTPRYLIKTRGQQVTLSCSPISGHRSVSWYQQTPGQGLQFLFEYFSETQRNKGNFPGRFSGRQFSNSRSEMNVSTLELGDSALYLCASSLNGQGRIGYFGPGTRLTVL.

This clone has a handful of counts. This chain connects TRBV12-5 to TRBJ1-1, with 8 bases matching TRBD1. The CDR3 totals 13 residues. Germline loops: CDR1 LGHNT, CDR2 FRNRAP. Germline trimming cut 1 base from V and 6 bases from J; bases unmatched to any gene: 1. The CDR3 here is CASGLGTGSEAFF. Written as DNA, the CDR3 is TGTGCTAGTGGTTTGGGGACAGGGTCTGAAGCTTTCTTT.

The V gene is TRBV27, the J gene TRBJ1-1; D possibly corresponds to TRBD1 (5 bases). Trimming cost V 5 bases and J 1 base, with 17 bases left between them. The CDR3 totals 16 residues. The germline CDR1 and CDR2 sequences are MNHEY and SMNVEV (reference sequence). The CDR3 spells CASSRVPRVGNTEAFF. The CDR3 DNA is TGTGCCAGCAGTCGAGTCCCCAGGGTGGGGAACACTGAAGCTTTCTTT.

The chain joins TRBV6-5 to TRBJ1-2; D is perhaps TRBD1 (5 bases). The germline CDR1 and CDR2 sequences are MNHEY and SVGAGI. V lost 6 bases and J 6 bases, leaving 17 bases between the germline ends. This CDR3 has 14 residues. This CDR3 reads CASRNLLRGDGYTF. The CDR3 nucleotides read TGTGCCAGCAGGAACCTGTTACGGGGGGATGGCTACACCTTC.

The rearrangement uses TRBV3-1 (or the pseudogene TRBV3-2) and TRBJ1-1; 8 nucleotides agree with TRBD1. V shed 2 bases and J 5 bases; nucleotides not matched to a gene: 7. This CDR3 region has 15 residues. In germline, CDR1 is LGHDT, CDR2 YNNKEL (reference sequence). The CDR3 sequence is CASSQLGQGGTEAFF. CDR3 coding DNA: TGTGCCAGCAGCCAACTTGGACAGGGAGGGACTGAAGCTTTCTTT.

This clone was counted only a few times. The J gene is TRBJ2-3, the V gene TRBV28, with 11 bases aligning to TRBD2. In germline, CDR1 is MDHEN, CDR2 SYDVKM. The CDR3 is 14 amino acids. Germline trimming cut 7 bases from V and 4 bases from J; bases unmatched to any gene: 4. The CDR3 nucleotides read TGTGCCAGCATGAGTAGCGGGGGGGCAGATACGCAGTATTTT. This codes for CASMSSGGADTQYF.

This clone was seen repeatedly, ten times or more. The chain carries TRBV19 and TRBJ1-5; perhaps TRBD1 as D (5 bases). CDR1 LNHDA and CDR2 SQIVND come from the germline V gene (reference sequence). V was trimmed by 4 bases and J by 6 bases, leaving 13 bases between them. The CDR3 sequence is 14 residues long. CDR3 sequence: CASSNPGQPQPQHF. CDR3 bases: TGTGCCAGTAGTAATCCAGGGCAACCTCAGCCCCAGCATTTT.